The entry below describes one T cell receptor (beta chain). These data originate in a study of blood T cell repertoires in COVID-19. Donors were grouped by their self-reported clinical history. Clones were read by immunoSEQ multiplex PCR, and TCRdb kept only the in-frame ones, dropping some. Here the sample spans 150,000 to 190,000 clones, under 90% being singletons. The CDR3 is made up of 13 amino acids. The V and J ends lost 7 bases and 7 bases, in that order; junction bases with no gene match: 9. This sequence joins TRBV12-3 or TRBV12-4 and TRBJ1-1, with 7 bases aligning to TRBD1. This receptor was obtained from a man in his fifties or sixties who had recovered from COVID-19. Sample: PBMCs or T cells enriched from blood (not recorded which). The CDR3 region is CASNLQGGFEAFF. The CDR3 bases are TGTGCCAGCAACCTTCAGGGGGGCTTTGAAGCTTTCTTT.